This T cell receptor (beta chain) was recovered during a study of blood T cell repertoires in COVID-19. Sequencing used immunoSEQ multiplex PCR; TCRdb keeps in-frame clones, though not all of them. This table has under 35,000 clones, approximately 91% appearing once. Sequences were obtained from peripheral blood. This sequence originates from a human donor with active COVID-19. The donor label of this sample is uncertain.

The CDR3 DNA reads as TGTGCCAGCAGTTACTTTCGCGCTAGCATCACAGATACGCAGTATTTT. It translates to CASSYFRASITDTQYF. The chain is built from TRBV6-6 and TRBJ2-3; tentatively, D is TRBD2 (5 bases). Germline V lookup: CDR1 MNHNY, CDR2 SVGAGI (reference sequence). The CDR3 runs to 16 residues. V lost 1 base and J lost 2, with 13 bases in between.